The clone carrying this T cell receptor (beta chain) was counted only a few times. The antigen is undetermined. With 0 bases clipped from V and 3 bases from J, the junction kept 4 bases outside the gene matches. Germline CDR1 MNHEY, CDR2 SVGEGT. The CDR3 spans 15 residues. The data are from a study of T-cell memory formation after mild COVID-19. TCRdb reanalysed the 5' RACE reads using MiXCR and keeps one entry per CDR3 protein. Of 580,000 or so distinct CDR3 sequences detected, around a sixth appear once; the ten largest clones hold around 8.1%. Study results and limitations: CD8+ contracting clones occupied EMRA, while CD4+ ones occupied mainly CM and EM.

The TCR sequence derives from an adult woman who had mild COVID-19 (a few samples of this study predate the infection). Cell type and time point are not known. The chain has TRBV6-2 or TRBV6-3 and TRBJ2-7; the match to TRBD2 covers 8 bases. What was sequenced was PBMCs or a T cell subset sorted from them (not recorded which). In nucleotides, the CDR3 is TGTGCCAGCAGTTACTCACTAGCGGCCTACTACGAGCAGTACTTC. Amino acids: CASSYSLAAYYEQYF.